Listed below are T cell receptor beta chains from one sample, sequenced in a study of blood T cell repertoires in COVID-19. Using immunoSEQ multiplex PCR, the repertoire was profiled, and TCRdb retains in-frame clones only, with some absent. In the table there are under 85,000 clones, approximately 85% of which are singletons. The sample comprised peripheral blood. Receptor source: a man older than 75 with acute or convalescent COVID-19. CDR3s include the opening cysteine and the closing phenylalanine or tryptophan. The order of the fields is V gene, D gene, J gene, clone size, CDR3 DNA, CDR3 protein. A D gene is named only where the DNA matches it firmly. Part of the rows lack a size; the others show once, few, many or a class for expanded clones.

>TRBV18|TRBD1|TRBJ1-1|-
TGTGCCAGCTCACCATCGAGCGGACAGGGACCGAACACTGAAGCTTTCTTT
CASSPSSGQGPNTEAFF
>TRBV5-4|-|TRBJ1-4|-
TGTGCCAGCAGCTTGCGGGGGGGAACTAATGAAAAACTGTTTTTT
CASSLRGGTNEKLFF
>TRBV7-2|-|TRBJ2-3|once
TGTGCCAGCAGCTTCAGGACTGCGGGACTCACAGATACGCAGTATTTT
CASSFRTAGLTDTQYF
>TRBV4-3|-|TRBJ2-7|-
TGCGCCAGCAGCCAAGATCAGGGGTACGAGCAGTACTTC
CASSQDQGYEQYF
>TRBV7-9|TRBD2|TRBJ2-1|-
TGTGCCAGCAGCCGCCCGGGAGGGGGGGCTTGGAATGAGCAGTTCTTC
CASSRPGGGAWNEQFF
>TRBV7-2|-|TRBJ2-3|-
TGTGCCAGCAGTCGAGTCGTTCCCACAGATACGCAGTATTTT
CASSRVVPTDTQYF
>TRBV24-1|TRBD2|TRBJ2-7|-
TGTGCCACCAGTGATCCTGCGGGAGGCTACGAGCAGTACTTC
CATSDPAGGYEQYF
>TRBV28|-|TRBJ2-2|-
TGTGCCAGCAGTCCCCAGGGAGGGGGAGCCGGGGAGCTGTTTTTT
CASSPQGGGAGELFF
>TRBV5-1|-|TRBJ2-1|-
TGCGCCAGCAAGCCTAATCTAGCCCAGTATGAGCAGTTCTTC
CASKPNLAQYEQFF
>TRBV7-3|-|TRBJ2-7|-
TGTGCCAGCAGCTTAAGGCCGGACAGCTCCTACGAGCAGTACTTC
CASSLRPDSSYEQYF
>TRBV6-5|-|TRBJ2-7|once
TGTGCCACCGACAGAGAAACCTACGAGCAGTACTTC
CATDRETYEQYF
>TRBV4-3|TRBD1|TRBJ2-1|-
TGCGCCAGCAGCCTGTCCCGGGACAGGGACAATGAGCAGTTCTTC
CASSLSRDRDNEQFF
>TRBV28|TRBD2|TRBJ2-5|-
TGTGCCAGCAGCTCCTCCCCGGGGCGGGGGGGCCGAGAGACCCAGTACTTC
CASSSSPGRGGRETQYF
>TRBV7-2|TRBD2|TRBJ2-1|-
TGTGCCAGCAGGTCGAGCGGGGGGGCGGGATACAATGAGCAGTTCTTC
CASRSSGGAGYNEQFF
>TRBV27|-|TRBJ2-3|-
TGTGCCAGCAGTATCGGGGGATACCGCACAGATACGCAGTATTTT
CASSIGGYRTDTQYF
>TRBV5-6|-|TRBJ1-2|-
TGTGCCAGCAGTTTTTATCAGGGAATCAACTATGGCTACACCTTC
CASSFYQGINYGYTF
>TRBV21-1|-|TRBJ1-3|-
TGTGCCAGCAGCAAAGCGGGACAGGGGGCTCGAGGAAACACCATATATTTT
CASSKAGQGARGNTIYF
>TRBV4-1|-|TRBJ1-2|few
TGCGCCAGCAGCCAAGAGCAGGGTGAGAACTATGGCTACACCTTC
CASSQEQGENYGYTF
>TRBV5-1|-|TRBJ1-2|once
TGCGCCAGCAGCTTAGGGGGTGACTATGGCTACACCTTC
CASSLGGDYGYTF